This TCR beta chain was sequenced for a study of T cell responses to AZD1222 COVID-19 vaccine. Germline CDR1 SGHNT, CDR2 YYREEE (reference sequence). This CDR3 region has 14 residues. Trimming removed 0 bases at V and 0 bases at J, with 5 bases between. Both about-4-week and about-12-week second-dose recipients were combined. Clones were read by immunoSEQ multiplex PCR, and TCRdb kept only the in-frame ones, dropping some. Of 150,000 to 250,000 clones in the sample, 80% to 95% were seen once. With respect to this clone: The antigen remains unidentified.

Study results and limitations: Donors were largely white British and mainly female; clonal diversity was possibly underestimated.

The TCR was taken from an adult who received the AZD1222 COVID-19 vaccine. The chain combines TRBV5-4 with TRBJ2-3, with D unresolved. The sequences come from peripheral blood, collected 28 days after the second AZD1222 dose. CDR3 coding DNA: TGTGCCAGCAGCTTGGACCCGAGCACAGATACGCAGTATTTT. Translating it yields CASSLDPSTDTQYF.